The clone carrying this T cell receptor beta chain was observed many times. This sample was taken from a study of patients and donors after allogeneic stem cell transplantation. CDR3 length: 15 amino acids. The germline gives CDR1 PRHDT, CDR2 FYEKMQ (reference sequence). V was cut by 0 bases and J by 7 bases, with 14 bases left in between. TCRdb fed the RT-PCR reads into MiXCR, producing one record per CDR3 protein. Among approximately 20,000 distinct CDR3 sequences listed, 4.5% to 5% were seen once. The TCR comes from a human donor who was either an allogeneic HSCT recipient or a stem cell or donor lymphocyte infusion donor (not recorded which). It is not recorded whose cells these are; they may come from a transplant donor. This chain uses TRBV13 with TRBJ2-3; tentatively, D is TRBD2 (5 bases). The material sequenced was blood, either unsorted or a sorted T cell fraction (not recorded which). The CDR3 sequence is CASSLGQGGLHTQYF. CDR3 DNA: TGTGCCAGCAGCTTAGGGCAAGGAGGTCTGCATACGCAGTATTTT.